A selection of T cell receptor beta chains follows, all from one sample in a study of blood T cell repertoires in COVID-19. Here immunoSEQ multiplex PCR was the method, and the copy in TCRdb shows in-frame clones only, minus some. The data hold over 120,000 clones, with about 86% observed a single time. Sample: peripheral blood. The source is a human donor in a cohort sampled during active COVID-19. Each CDR3 is given with its conserved first and last residue. Each record gives: clone size, D gene, J gene, V gene, CDR3 DNA, CDR3 protein. D genes are given only for firm matches. Not every row has a clone size; where given, it reads once, few, many or a size class.

>.|.|TRBJ2-5|TRBV7-8
TGTGCCAGCAGCCCACGGACTGCGCGGCAAGAGACCCAGTACTTC
CASSPRTARQETQYF
>.|.|TRBJ1-5|TRBV6-5
TGTGCCAGCAGTTACAGGCAGGGTTATCAGCCCCAGCATTTT
CASSYRQGYQPQHF
>.|.|TRBJ2-7|TRBV6-5
TGTGCCAGCAGCCCCCGGGCCGGGAGCTCCTACGAGCAGTACTTC
CASSPRAGSSYEQYF
>.|TRBD1|TRBJ1-4|TRBV5-1
TGCGCCAGCAGCTTTGGGGACAGGGAAAAACTAGAAAAACTGTTTTTT
CASSFGDREKLEKLFF
>.|.|TRBJ2-7|TRBV5-4
TGTGCCAGCAGCTTGTTCCCTAGCAGATACTACGAGCAGTACTTC
CASSLFPSRYYEQYF
>once|.|TRBJ2-6|TRBV28
TGTGCCAGCAGTTTAAACCTTGGGAGGTACTCTGGGGCCAACGTCCTGACTTTC
CASSLNLGRYSGANVLTF
>.|.|TRBJ2-1|TRBV19
TGTGCCAGTCAAACAGGCCCCATAGTCGATGAGCAGTTCTTC
CASQTGPIVDEQFF
>.|TRBD1|TRBJ2-2|TRBV24-1
TGTGCCACCAGTGATGTCAAGCCGGGACAGTCGAACACCGGGGAGCTGTTTTTT
CATSDVKPGQSNTGELFF
>.|TRBD2|TRBJ2-7|TRBV19
TGTGCCAGTAGCTTGGCTAGCGGGAGGCTCTACGAGCAGTACTTC
CASSLASGRLYEQYF
>.|.|TRBJ2-2|TRBV28
TGTGCCAGCAGTTTGGGCGGGCGCACCGGGGAGCTGTTTTTT
CASSLGGRTGELFF
>.|TRBD1|TRBJ1-1|TRBV7-3
TGTGCCAGCCATGGTGGGACAGGGCTACCTGAAGCTTTCTTT
CASHGGTGLPEAFF
>once|.|TRBJ2-7|TRBV5-1
TGCGCCAGCAGCTTGGCCCAGGGGTACGAGCAGTACTTC
CASSLAQGYEQYF
>.|TRBD2|TRBJ2-5|TRBV7-2
TGTGCCAGCAGCTTAACCAGACTAGCAGAGACCCAGTACTTC
CASSLTRLAETQYF
>.|.|TRBJ1-2|TRBV18
TGTGCCAGCTCACCGATGACAAGCTACTATGGCTACACCTTC
CASSPMTSYYGYTF